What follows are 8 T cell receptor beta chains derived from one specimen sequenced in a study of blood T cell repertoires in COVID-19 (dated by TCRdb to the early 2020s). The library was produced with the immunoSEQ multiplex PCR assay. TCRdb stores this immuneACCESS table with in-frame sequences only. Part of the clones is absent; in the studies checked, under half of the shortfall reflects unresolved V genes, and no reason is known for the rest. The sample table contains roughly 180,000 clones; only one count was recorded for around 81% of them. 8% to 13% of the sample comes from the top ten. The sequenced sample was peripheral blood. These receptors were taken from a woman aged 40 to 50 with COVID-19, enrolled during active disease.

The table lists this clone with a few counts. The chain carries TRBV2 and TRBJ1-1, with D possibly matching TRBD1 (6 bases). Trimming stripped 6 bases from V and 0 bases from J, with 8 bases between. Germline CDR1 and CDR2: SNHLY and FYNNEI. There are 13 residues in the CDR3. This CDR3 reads CASRQGMNTEAFF. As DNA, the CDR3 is TGTGCCAGCAGACAGGGTATGAACACTGAAGCTTTCTTT.

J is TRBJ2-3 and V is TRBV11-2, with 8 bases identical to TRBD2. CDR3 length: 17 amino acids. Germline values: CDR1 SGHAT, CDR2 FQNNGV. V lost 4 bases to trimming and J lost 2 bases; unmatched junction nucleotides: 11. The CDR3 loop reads CASSSRGAGGFTDTQYF. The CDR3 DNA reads TGTGCCAGCAGCTCCCGCGGGGCGGGGGGATTCACAGATACGCAGTATTTT.

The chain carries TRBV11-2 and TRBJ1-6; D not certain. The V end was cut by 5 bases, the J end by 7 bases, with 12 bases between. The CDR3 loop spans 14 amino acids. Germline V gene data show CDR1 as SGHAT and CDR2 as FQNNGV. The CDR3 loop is CASSQIARNSPLHF. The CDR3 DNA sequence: TGTGCCAGCAGCCAAATCGCGAGGAATTCACCCCTCCACTTT. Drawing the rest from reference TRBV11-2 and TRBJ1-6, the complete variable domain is EAGVAQSPRYKIIEKRQSVAFWCNPISGHATLYWYQQILGQGPKLLIQFQNNGVVDDSQLPKDRFSAERLKGVDSTLKIQPAKLEDSAVYLCASSQIARNSPLHFGNGTRLTVT.

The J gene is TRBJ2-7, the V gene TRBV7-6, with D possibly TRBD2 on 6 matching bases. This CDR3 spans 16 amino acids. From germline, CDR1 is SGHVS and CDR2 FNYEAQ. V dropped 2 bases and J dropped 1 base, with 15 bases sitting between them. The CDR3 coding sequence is TGTGCCAGCAGCTTAAGACCCGGGACTTCATCCTACGAGCAGTACGTC. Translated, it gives CASSLRPGTSSYEQYV.

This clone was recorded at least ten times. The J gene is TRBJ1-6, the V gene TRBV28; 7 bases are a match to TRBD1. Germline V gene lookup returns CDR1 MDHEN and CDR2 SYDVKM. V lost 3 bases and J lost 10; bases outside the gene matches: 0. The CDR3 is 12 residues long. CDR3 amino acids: CASSLDRSPLHF. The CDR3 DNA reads TGTGCCAGCAGTTTGGACAGGTCACCCCTCCACTTT.

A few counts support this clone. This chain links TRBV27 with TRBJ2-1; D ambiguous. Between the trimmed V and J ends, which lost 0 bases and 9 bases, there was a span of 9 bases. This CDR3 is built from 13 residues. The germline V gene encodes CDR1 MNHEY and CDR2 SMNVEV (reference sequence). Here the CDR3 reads CASSLSNSFEQFF. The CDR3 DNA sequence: TGTGCCAGCAGTTTATCGAATAGTTTTGAGCAGTTCTTC.

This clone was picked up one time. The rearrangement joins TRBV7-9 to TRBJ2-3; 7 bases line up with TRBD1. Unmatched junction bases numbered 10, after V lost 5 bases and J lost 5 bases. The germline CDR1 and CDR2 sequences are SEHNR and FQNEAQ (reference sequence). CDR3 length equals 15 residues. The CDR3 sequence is CASSPDRFSEDTQYF. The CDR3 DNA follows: TGTGCCAGCAGCCCGGACAGGTTCTCTGAAGATACGCAGTATTTT.

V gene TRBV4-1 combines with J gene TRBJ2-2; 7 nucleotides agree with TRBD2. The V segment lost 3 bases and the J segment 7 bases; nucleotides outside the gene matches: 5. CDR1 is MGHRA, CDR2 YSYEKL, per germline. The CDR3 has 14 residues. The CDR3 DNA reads TGCGCCAGCAGCCAGGTGTCGGGGGGCGGGGAGCTGTTTTTT. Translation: CASSQVSGGGELFF.